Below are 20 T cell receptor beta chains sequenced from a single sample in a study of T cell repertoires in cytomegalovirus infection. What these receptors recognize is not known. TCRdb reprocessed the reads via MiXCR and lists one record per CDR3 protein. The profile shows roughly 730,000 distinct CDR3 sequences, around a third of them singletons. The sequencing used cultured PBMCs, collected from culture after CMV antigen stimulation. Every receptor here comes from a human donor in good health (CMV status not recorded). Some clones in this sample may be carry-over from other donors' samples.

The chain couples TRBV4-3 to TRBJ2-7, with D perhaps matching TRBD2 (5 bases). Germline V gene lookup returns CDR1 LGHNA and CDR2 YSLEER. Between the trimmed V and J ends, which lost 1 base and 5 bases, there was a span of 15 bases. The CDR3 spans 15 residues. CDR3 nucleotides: TGCGCCAGCAGCCAAGGGAGAGGATCCGGGGACGAGCAGTACTTC. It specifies CASSQGRGSGDEQYF.

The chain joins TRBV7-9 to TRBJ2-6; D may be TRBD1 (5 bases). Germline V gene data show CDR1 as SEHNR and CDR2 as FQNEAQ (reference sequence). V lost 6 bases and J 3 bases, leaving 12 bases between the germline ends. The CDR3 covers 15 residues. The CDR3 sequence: CASSTGQGGANVLTF. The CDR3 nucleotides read TGTGCCAGCAGTACCGGGCAGGGTGGGGCCAACGTCCTGACTTTC.

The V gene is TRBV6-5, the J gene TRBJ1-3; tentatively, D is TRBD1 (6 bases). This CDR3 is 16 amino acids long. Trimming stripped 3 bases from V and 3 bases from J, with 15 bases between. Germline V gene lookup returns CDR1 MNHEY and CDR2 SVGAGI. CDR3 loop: CASSYDGGVRGNTIYF. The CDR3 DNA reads TGTGCCAGCAGTTATGACGGGGGCGTTCGTGGAAACACCATATATTTT.

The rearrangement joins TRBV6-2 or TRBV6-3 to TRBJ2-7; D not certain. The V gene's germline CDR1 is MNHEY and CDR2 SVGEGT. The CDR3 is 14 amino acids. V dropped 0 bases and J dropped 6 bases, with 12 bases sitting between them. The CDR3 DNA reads TGTGCCAGCAGTTACTCGGGCAGTTCAGGCGAGCAGTACTTC. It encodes CASSYSGSSGEQYF.

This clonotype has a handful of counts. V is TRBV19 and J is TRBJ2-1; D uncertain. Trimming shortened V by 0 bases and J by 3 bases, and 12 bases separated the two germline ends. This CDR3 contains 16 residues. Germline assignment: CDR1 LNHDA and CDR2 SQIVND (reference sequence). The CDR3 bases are TGTGCCAGTAGTATAGATGTCGGAAACTACTACAATGAGCAGTTCTTC. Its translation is CASSIDVGNYYNEQFF.

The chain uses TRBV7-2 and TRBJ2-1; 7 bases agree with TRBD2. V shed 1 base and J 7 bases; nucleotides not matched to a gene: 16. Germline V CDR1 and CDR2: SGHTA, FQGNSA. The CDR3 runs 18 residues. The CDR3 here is CASSLGRSGGGPMNEQFF. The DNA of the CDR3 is TGTGCCAGCAGCTTAGGCCGATCTGGGGGGGGACCTATGAATGAGCAGTTCTTC. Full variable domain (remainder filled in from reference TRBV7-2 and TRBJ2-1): GAGVSQSPSNKVTEKGKDVELRCDPISGHTALYWYRQSLGQGLEFLIYFQGNSAPDKSGLPSDRFSAERTGGSVSTLTIQRTQQEDSAVYLCASSLGRSGGGPMNEQFFGPGTRLTVL.

CDR3 nucleotide sequence: TGTGCCATCAGTGAGCCCCCCGGGACAGGGACCAACGTCCTGACTTTC. Protein: CAISEPPGTGTNVLTF. This rearrangement joins TRBV10-3 to TRBJ2-6; 9 bases are a match to TRBD1. Germline CDR1 ENHRY, CDR2 SYGVKD. The CDR3 totals 16 residues. With 2 bases clipped from V and 8 bases from J, the junction kept 7 bases outside the gene matches.

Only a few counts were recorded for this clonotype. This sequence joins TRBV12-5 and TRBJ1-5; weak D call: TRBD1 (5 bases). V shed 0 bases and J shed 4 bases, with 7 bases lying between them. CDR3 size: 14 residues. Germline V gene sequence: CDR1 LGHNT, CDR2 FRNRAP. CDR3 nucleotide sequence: TGTGCTAGTGGTTTGGTTGGGGGGAATCAGCCCCAGCATTTT. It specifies CASGLVGGNQPQHF.

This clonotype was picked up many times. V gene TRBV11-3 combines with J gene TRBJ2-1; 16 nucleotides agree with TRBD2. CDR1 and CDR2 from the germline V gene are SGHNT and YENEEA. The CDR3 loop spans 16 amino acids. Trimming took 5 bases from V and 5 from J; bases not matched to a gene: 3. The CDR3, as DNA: TGTGCCAGCAGCCGGGGACTAGCGGGGGGGAACAATGAGCAGTTCTTC. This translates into CASSRGLAGGNNEQFF.

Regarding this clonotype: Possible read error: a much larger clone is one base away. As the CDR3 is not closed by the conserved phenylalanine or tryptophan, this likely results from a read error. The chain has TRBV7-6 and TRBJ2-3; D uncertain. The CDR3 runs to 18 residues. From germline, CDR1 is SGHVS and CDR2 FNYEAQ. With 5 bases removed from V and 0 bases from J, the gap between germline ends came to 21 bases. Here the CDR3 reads CASSNARNTDFSTDTQYL. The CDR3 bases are TGTGCCAGCAGCAACGCAAGAAATACAGACTTTAGCACAGATACGCAGTATTTG.

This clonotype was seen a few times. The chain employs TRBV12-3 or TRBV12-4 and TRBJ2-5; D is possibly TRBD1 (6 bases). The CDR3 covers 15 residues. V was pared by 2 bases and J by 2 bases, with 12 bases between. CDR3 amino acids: CASSLTGMGQETQYF. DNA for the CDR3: TGTGCCAGCAGTTTAACAGGGATGGGGCAAGAGACCCAGTACTTC.

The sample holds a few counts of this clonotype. CDR3 in amino acids: CASSQDRAKAKNIQYF. As DNA, the CDR3 is TGTGCCAGCAGCCAAGATCGGGCCAAGGCCAAAAACATTCAGTACTTC. The chain uses TRBV4-2 and TRBJ2-4; D unresolved. Trimming left V 0 bases short and J 1 base short, with 10 bases between. The CDR3 loop spans 16 amino acids. Germline CDR1 and CDR2: LGHNA and YNFKEQ.

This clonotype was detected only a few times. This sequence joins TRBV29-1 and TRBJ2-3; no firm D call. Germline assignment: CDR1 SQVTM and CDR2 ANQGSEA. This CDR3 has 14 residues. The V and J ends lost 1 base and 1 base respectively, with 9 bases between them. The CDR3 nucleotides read TGCAGCGTTGAAGGCCTGGCGGGCACAGATACGCAGTATTTT. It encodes CSVEGLAGTDTQYF.

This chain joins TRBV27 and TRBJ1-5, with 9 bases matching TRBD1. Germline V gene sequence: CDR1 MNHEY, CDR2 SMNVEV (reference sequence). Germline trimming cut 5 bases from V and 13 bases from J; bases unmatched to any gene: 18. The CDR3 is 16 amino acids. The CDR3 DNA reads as TGTGCCAGCAGTCTTACCTTCCGGGACAGGGACCGGAATCAGCATTTT. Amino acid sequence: CASSLTFRDRDRNQHF.

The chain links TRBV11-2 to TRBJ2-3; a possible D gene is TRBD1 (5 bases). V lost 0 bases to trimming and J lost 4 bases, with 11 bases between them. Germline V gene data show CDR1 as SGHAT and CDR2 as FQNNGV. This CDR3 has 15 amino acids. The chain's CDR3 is CASSLEKGNADTQYF. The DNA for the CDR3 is TGTGCCAGCAGCTTAGAGAAGGGGAACGCAGATACGCAGTATTTT.

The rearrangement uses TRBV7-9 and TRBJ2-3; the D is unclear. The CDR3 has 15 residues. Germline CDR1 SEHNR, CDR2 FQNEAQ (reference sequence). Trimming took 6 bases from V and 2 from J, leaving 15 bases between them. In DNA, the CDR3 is TGTGCCAGCAGGGACCGGGCTCCCTACACAGATACGCAGTATTTT. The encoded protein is CASRDRAPYTDTQYF.

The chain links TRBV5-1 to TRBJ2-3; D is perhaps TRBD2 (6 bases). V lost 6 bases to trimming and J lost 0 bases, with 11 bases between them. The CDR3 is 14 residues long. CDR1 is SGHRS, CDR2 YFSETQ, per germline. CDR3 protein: CASNEGTSTDTQYF. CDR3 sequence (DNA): TGCGCCAGCAATGAAGGGACTAGCACAGATACGCAGTATTTT.

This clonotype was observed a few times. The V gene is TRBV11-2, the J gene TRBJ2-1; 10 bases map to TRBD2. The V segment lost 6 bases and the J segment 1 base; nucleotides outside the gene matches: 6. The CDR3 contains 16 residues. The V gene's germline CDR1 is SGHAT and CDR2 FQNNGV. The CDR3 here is CASSAVSGRSYNEQFF. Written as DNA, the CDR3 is TGTGCCAGCAGTGCAGTTAGCGGGAGGTCCTACAATGAGCAGTTCTTC.

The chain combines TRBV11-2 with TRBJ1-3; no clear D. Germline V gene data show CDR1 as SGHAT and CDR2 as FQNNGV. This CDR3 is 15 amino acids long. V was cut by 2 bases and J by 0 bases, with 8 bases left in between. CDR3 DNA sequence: TGTGCCAGCAGCTTAATCCCGTACTCTGGAAACACCATATATTTT. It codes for CASSLIPYSGNTIYF.

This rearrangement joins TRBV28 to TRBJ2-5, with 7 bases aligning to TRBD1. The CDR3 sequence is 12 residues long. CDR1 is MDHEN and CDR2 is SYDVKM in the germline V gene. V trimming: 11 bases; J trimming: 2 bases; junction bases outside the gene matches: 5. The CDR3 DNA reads TGTGCCGCAGGGACAGTTCAAGAGACCCAGTACTTC. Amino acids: CAAGTVQETQYF.